This TCR beta chain emerged from a study of beta chain features in type 1 diabetes. Points from the study as a whole: There was a moderate but significant shortening of TCRB CDR3s in all four CD4+ subsets of Type 1 diabetes patients.

Concerning this clone: Its antigen is unknown.

The V end lost 6 bases, the J end lost 4 bases, and 17 bases lay between the germline ends. The V gene's germline CDR1 is SGHDT and CDR2 YYEEEE. This CDR3 spans 14 amino acids. All of the isolated RNA was reverse transcribed, so expressed TCRB transcripts were sequenced. The protocol was immunoSEQ multiplex PCR, while the TCRdb copy is restricted to in-frame clones and leaves out a portion. The sample contains some 150,000 clones, about 9.7% of which appear only once. This sequence joins TRBV5-6 and TRBJ2-7; TRBD2 might be the D (5 bases). Sequencing was performed on central memory CD4+ T cells from blood. This receptor was obtained from a woman aged 35 to 49 in good health. CDR3 in DNA: TGTGCCAGCACCCCCCTAGACGGGGTTTACGAGCAGTACTTC. As protein: CASTPLDGVYEQYF.